This TCR beta chain was sequenced during a study of response to subunit inactivated influenza vaccine. Study-level results: Authors suggested seasonal influenza vaccinations each recruit few new T cells.

TCRdb reprocessed the RT-PCR reads with MiXCR, giving one entry per CDR3 protein. The data hold 600,000 to 700,000 distinct CDR3 sequences, with 14% observed a single time. Trimming removed 5 bases from V and 5 bases from J, with 15 bases in between. CDR1 and CDR2 (germline): KGHSH, LQKENI. CDR3 size: 14 residues. Details on this clonotype: Its antigen remains unidentified.

This chain joins TRBV18 and TRBJ1-2, with D possibly being TRBD1 (5 bases). The receptor was isolated from a man in his forties or fifties who received an inactivated influenza vaccine. The sample was PBMCs from blood, taken around 15 days before vaccination. CDR3 DNA: TGTGCCAGCTCAGGAAGGGGCCTTTTATATGGCTACACCTTC. It specifies CASSGRGLLYGYTF.